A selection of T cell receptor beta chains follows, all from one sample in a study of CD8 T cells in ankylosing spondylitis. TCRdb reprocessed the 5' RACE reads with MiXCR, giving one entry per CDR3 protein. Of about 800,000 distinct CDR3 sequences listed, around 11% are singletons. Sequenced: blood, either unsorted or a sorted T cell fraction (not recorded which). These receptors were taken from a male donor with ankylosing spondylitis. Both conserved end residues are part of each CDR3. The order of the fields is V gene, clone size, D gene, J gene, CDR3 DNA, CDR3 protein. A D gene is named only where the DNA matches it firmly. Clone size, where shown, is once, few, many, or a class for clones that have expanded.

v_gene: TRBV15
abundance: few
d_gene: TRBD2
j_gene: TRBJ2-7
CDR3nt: TGTGCCACCGGGGGGGCCTACGAGCAGTACTTC
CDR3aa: CATGGAYEQYF

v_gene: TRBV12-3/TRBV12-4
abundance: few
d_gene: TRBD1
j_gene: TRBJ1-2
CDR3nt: TGTGCCAGCAGTTTCAGGGGGCGAGGCTATGGCTACACCTTC
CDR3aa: CASSFRGRGYGYTF

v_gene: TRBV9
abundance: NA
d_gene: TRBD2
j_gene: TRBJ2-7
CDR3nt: TGTGCCAGCAGCGTAGATCCTAGCGGGAGTGGAGAGCAGTACTTC
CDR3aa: CASSVDPSGSGEQYF

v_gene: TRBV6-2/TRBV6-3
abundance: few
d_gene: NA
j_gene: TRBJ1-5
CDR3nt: TGTGCCAGCAGTTACTCGCCCAGAAACAATCAGCCCCAGCATTTT
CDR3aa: CASSYSPRNNQPQHF

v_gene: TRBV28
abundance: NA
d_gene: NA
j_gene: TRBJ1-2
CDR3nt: TGTGCCAGCAGATATACTGGGACCGCCTACTCTAACTATGGCTACACCTTC
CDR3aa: CASRYTGTAYSNYGYTF

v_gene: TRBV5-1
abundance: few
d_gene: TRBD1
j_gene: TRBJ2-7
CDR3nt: TGCGCCAGCAGCCGTCAGGGGAGGACAGGGGGATTAACTAGCTCCTACGAGCAGTACTTC
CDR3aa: CASSRQGRTGGLTSSYEQYF

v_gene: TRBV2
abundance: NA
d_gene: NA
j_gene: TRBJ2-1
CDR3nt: TGTGCCAGCAGTGAAGAGTTCTGGGCAGGGTCGTCCTTAAGCTCCTACAATGAGCAGTTCTTC
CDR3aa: CASSEEFWAGSSLSSYNEQFF

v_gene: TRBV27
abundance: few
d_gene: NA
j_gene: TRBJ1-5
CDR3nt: TGTGCCAGCAGTTATTATTCGGGCAATCAGCCCCAGCATTTT
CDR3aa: CASSYYSGNQPQHF

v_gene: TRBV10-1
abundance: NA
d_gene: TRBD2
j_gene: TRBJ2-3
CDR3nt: TGCGCCAGCAGTGAGTCAAGACTAGCGGAGCAGTATTTT
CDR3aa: CASSESRLAEQYF

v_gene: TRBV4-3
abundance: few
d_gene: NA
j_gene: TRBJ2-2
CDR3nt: TGCGCCAGCAGCACGCGAAGGACTAACACCGGGGAGCTGTTTTTT
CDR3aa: CASSTRRTNTGELFF

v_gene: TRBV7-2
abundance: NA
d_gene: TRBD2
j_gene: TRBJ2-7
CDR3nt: TGTGCCAGCAGCTTAGGGCGGGGAGGGCCGTACGAGCAGTACTTC
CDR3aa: CASSLGRGGPYEQYF

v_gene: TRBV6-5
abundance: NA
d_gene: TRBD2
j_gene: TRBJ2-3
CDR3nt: TGTGCCAGCAGTTACTGGGCGGGAGACGATTCAGATACGCAGTATTTT
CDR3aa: CASSYWAGDDSDTQYF

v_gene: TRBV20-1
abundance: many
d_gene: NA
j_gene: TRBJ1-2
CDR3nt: TGCAGTGCTAGATCCAGGGCTGTAGACTATGGCTACACCTTC
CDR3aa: CSARSRAVDYGYTF

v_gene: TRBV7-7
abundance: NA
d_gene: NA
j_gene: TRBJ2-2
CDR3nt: TGTGCTAGCAGCTTAGGCTCCCACGCCACCGGGGAGCTGTTTTTT
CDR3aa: CASSLGSHATGELFF

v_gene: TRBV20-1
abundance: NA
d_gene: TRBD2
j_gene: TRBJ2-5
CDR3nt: TGCAGTGCGAATGGTCTAGCGGGGCGGGGGGAGACCCAGTACTTC
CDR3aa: CSANGLAGRGETQYF

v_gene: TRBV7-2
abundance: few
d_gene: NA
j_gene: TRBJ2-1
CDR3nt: TGTGCCAGCAGCGTTAGGGCGGGTACAGACAATGAGCAGTTCTTC
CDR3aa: CASSVRAGTDNEQFF

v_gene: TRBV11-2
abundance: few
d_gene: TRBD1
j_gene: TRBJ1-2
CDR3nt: TGTGCCAGCAGCCCACCCCGCGGTTGGGACAGGGGGCCTCATGGCTACACCTTC
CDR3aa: CASSPPRGWDRGPHGYTF

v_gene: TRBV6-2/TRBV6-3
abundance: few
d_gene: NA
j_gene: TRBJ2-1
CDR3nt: TGTGCCAGCAGTTACCAAGGGGATGAGCAGTTCTTC
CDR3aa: CASSYQGDEQFF

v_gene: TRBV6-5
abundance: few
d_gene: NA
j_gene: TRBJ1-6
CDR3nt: TGTGCCAGCAGTTACCTTCCGGAGAGCTCCTATAATTCACCCCTCCACTTT
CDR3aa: CASSYLPESSYNSPLHF

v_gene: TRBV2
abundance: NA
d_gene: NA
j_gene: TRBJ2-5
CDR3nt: TGTGCCAGCAAGGGGGACCAAGAGACCCAGTACTTC
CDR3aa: CASKGDQETQYF

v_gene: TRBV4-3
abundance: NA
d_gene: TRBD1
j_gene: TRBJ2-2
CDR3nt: TGCGCCAGCAGCCAAGTCCGGGACAGGGACACCGGGGAGCTGTTTTTT
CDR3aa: CASSQVRDRDTGELFF

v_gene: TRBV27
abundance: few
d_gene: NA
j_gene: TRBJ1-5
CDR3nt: TGTGCCCCCCGCCGGCAGACCAGAGGGATTGAGCAGCCCCAGCATTTT
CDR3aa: CAPRRQTRGIEQPQHF

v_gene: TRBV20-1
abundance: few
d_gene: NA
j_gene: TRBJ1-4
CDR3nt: TGCAGTGCTGCCTCGCCTGGAGGGCGAACTAATGAAAAACTGTTTTTT
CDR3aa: CSAASPGGRTNEKLFF